The TCR beta chain described here comes from a study of regulatory T cells. Study-wide results and limits: In CD3G-deficient patients, conventional CD4+ T cells were enriched for hydrophobic CDR3 residues at positions 6 and 7.

This clone showed up just once. The target antigen is unknown. The CDR3 runs to 14 residues. The V and J ends lost 1 base and 8 bases respectively, with 13 bases between them. CDR1 is SEHNR, CDR2 FQNEAQ, per germline (reference sequence). Amplification used 52 TRBV primers and 13 TRBJ primers. Sequencing was performed with immunoSEQ multiplex PCR; in TCRdb, only in-frame clones are kept and a portion is missing. The data hold roughly 15,000 clones, with 84% observed a single time. The V and J genes are TRBV7-9 and TRBJ2-3, with a weak D call TRBD2 (6 bases). The sequence derives from a young adult with CD3G deficiency. The material sequenced was conventional CD4+ T cells sorted from blood. The CDR3 region has the DNA TGTGCCAGCAGCTTAGGGACTACGGCCCGTACGCAGTATTTT. It codes for CASSLGTTARTQYF.